These 25 T cell receptor beta chains were sequenced from one sample in a study of CD4 and CD8 cells across lung adenocarcinoma regions. TCRdb re-analysed the PCR reads in MiXCR, keeping a single row per CDR3 protein. This table has about 25,000 distinct CDR3 sequences, about 50% appearing once. The sample was CD8+ T cells from the center of a lung tumor. The receptors were sampled from a male donor with lung adenocarcinoma. The CD4 and CD8 labels of this study may be unreliable.

This clonotype was seen many times. The chain uses TRBV11-2 and TRBJ2-5; weak D call: TRBD2 (5 bases). Trimming stripped 1 base from V and 1 base from J, with 10 bases between. There are 15 residues in the CDR3. The V gene's germline CDR1 is SGHAT and CDR2 FQNNGV. The CDR3 sequence is CASSLASRTQETQYF. The CDR3 coding sequence is TGTGCCAGCAGCTTAGCTAGCAGAACCCAAGAGACCCAGTACTTC.

As to this clonotype: One end of the junction does not line up with germline, which may come from a read error. The CDR3 protein is CASSEAGPGAEDMQYF. The CDR3 nucleotides read TGTGCCAGCAGTGAAGCGGGGCCAGGAGCCGAGGATATGCAGTATTTT. The rearrangement links TRBV6-1 to TRBJ2-4, with TRBD1 as a possible D gene (5 bases). The assigned J gene may be wrong: the sequence end matches TRBJ2-3 better. The germline gives CDR1 MNHNS, CDR2 SASEGT. The length of the CDR3 is 16 residues.

The V and J genes are TRBV7-8 and TRBJ1-6; tentative D call: TRBD1 (6 bases). The CDR3 totals 20 residues. Per the germline V gene, CDR1 is SGHVS and CDR2 is FQNEAQ. The V end lost 4 bases, the J end lost 2 bases, and 24 bases lay between the germline ends. The CDR3, as DNA: TGTGCCAGCAGCTGGGGGGGGCAGGGGTCCCCTCGCGCCTATAATTCACCCCTCCACTTT. Translated, it gives CASSWGGQGSPRAYNSPLHF. The full variable domain, with the rest looked up from reference TRBV7-8 and TRBJ1-6, is GAGVSQSPRYKVAKRGQDVALRCDPISGHVSLFWYQQALGQGPEFLTYFQNEAQLDKSGLPSDRFFAERPEGSVSTLKIQRTQQEDSAVYLCASSWGGQGSPRAYNSPLHFGNGTRLTVT.

The chain uses TRBV6-1 and TRBJ2-7; no firm D call. Germline V lookup: CDR1 MNHNS, CDR2 SASEGT. V lost 5 bases, J lost 1 base, and 3 bases lay in between. CDR3 length: 11 residues. The CDR3 loop reads CASSKSYEQYF. The CDR3 DNA reads TGTGCCAGCAGTAAGTCCTACGAGCAGTACTTC.

The table lists this clonotype with a few counts. This chain uses TRBV6-1 with TRBJ2-3, with TRBD1 as a possible D gene (6 bases). The V gene's germline CDR1 is MNHNS and CDR2 SASEGT. The CDR3 sequence is 16 residues long. V was cut by 0 bases and J by 6 bases, with 16 bases left in between. The CDR3 coding sequence is TGTGCCAGCAGTGAAGCCGGGACATGGGTCAAGGATACGCAGTATTTT. Protein sequence: CASSEAGTWVKDTQYF.

This clonotype has at least ten counts. A much more abundant neighbour one base away suggests this may be a read error. The chain recombines TRBV6-1 with TRBJ2-1, with TRBD2 matching over 8 bases. The CDR3 runs to 14 residues. Germline trimming cut 9 bases from V and 10 bases from J; bases unmatched to any gene: 14. Per the germline V gene, CDR1 is MNHNS and CDR2 is SASEGT. The CDR3 sequence: CASFLAGNSYEQFF. The CDR3 region has the DNA TGTGCCAGTTTCTTAGCGGGAAACTCCTACGAGCAGTTCTTC.

The sample holds one count of this clonotype. V and J are TRBV10-1 and TRBJ2-4; D call uncertain. CDR1 and CDR2 from the germline V gene are WNHNN and SYGVQD (reference sequence). V lost 7 bases to trimming and J lost 1 base, with 11 bases between them. The CDR3 sequence is 14 residues long. CDR3 bases: TGCGCCAGCACGGGCAGGTGTGCCAAAAACATTCAGTACTTC. Translated, it gives CASTGRCAKNIQYF.

This clonotype was seen many times. The V call is TRBV6-1, the J call TRBJ2-1, with a weak D call TRBD2 (5 bases). CDR1 MNHNS and CDR2 SASEGT come from the germline V gene. The length of the CDR3 is 13 residues. V was clipped by 6 bases and J by 5 bases, with 11 bases between them. DNA of the CDR3: TGTGCCAGCAGGGGGAGTGGAAACAATGAGCAGTTCTTC. Protein sequence: CASRGSGNNEQFF.

This clonotype was detected a few times. The V and J genes are TRBV25-1 and TRBJ2-1, with 8 bases lining up with TRBD2. With 7 bases clipped from V and 13 bases from J, the junction kept 15 bases outside the gene matches. The CDR3 is 14 amino acids. Per germline, CDR1 MGHDK and CDR2 SYGVNS. CDR3 DNA sequence: TGTGCCAGCACCTCCGGGGGGGGCCTGGAGACCCAGTTCTTC. Translating it yields CASTSGGGLETQFF.

Turning to this clonotype: Its ends do not fully match the called genes, so a read error is possible. This chain links TRBV6-1 with TRBJ2-3; the D call may be TRBD1 or TRBD2 (5 bases each). This CDR3 is built from 16 residues. In germline, CDR1 is MNHNS, CDR2 SASEGT. The CDR3 here is CPSSVSGLWARNIQYF. Here the CDR3 DNA reads TGTCCCAGCAGCGTCTCGGGGCTGTGGGCCAGGAACATTCAGTATTTC.

The chain has TRBV30 and TRBJ1-1; TRBD1 agrees at 8 bases. Germline CDR1 reads GTSNPN; CDR2 reads SVGIG (reference sequence). The CDR3 sequence is 14 residues long. Germline trimming cut 4 bases from V and 3 bases from J; bases unmatched to any gene: 7. The CDR3 nucleotides are TGTGCCTGGACCCGACAGGGGTGGTACACTGAAGCTTTCTTT. Translating gives CAWTRQGWYTEAFF. Variable domain in full (rest from reference TRBV30 and TRBJ1-1): SQTIHQWPATLVQPVGSPLSLECTVEGTSNPNLYWYRQAAGRGLQLLFYSVGIGQISSEVPQNLSASRPQDRQFILSSKKLLLSDSGFYLCAWTRQGWYTEAFFGQGTRLTVV.

This clonotype has just a few counts. The chain employs TRBV6-1 and TRBJ2-1, with 8 bases lining up with TRBD1. The DNA end lines up better with TRBJ2-7; the J call may be wrong. The CDR3 contains 15 residues. Germline-derived CDR1 and CDR2 are MNHNS and SASEGT. CDR3 DNA: TGTGCCAGCAGTCCAACGACAGGGGCGACCTACGAGCAGTACTTC. Protein sequence: CASSPTTGATYEQYF.

The chain couples TRBV6-1 to TRBJ2-1; D is ambiguous. The CDR3 runs to 14 residues. V lost 4 bases, J lost 5 bases, and 12 bases lay in between. The germline V gene encodes CDR1 MNHNS and CDR2 SASEGT. In DNA, the CDR3 is TGTGCCAGCAGTGCATCTCAGCGTCACAATGAGCAGTTCTTC. It is translated as CASSASQRHNEQFF.

This clonotype was counted between two and nine times. V usage is TRBV6-5 and J usage is TRBJ1-4; D unclear. Germline-derived CDR1 and CDR2 are MNHEY and SVGAGI. With 2 bases removed from V and 4 bases from J, the gap between germline ends came to 5 bases. The CDR3 consists of 13 residues. This CDR3 reads CASSYSLNEKLFF. CDR3 nucleotide sequence: TGTGCCAGCAGTTACAGCCTTAATGAAAAACTGTTTTTT.

The chain joins TRBV30 to TRBJ2-5; 9 nucleotides line up with TRBD1. The J call may not be correct, given that the DNA end is closer to TRBJ2-7. This CDR3 region has 14 residues. Germline lookup yields CDR1 GTSNPN and CDR2 SVGIG (reference sequence). The CDR3 here is CAWSAGTGPYEQYF. DNA for the CDR3: TGTGCCTGGAGTGCCGGGACAGGGCCCTACGAGCAGTACTTC.

Remarks on this clonotype: One end of the junction varies from germline; a read error may be responsible. V is TRBV4-1 and J is TRBJ2-3; 7 positions match TRBD1. CDR3 length: 15 amino acids. The V gene's germline CDR1 is MGHRA and CDR2 YSYEKL. As DNA, the CDR3 is TGCGCCGGGGGCCAAGGGGGCGGTAACACAGAGACCCAGTACTTT. This codes for CAGGQGGGNTETQYF.

This rearrangement joins TRBV11-3 to TRBJ2-5; 13 bases agree with TRBD2. The germline gives CDR1 SGHNT, CDR2 YENEEA. Germline trimming cut 5 bases from V and 5 bases from J; bases unmatched to any gene: 5. The CDR3 is 15 amino acids. CDR3 loop: CASSPRLAGGETQYF. The DNA for the CDR3 is TGTGCCAGCAGCCCCCGACTAGCGGGAGGTGAGACCCAGTACTTC.

Ten or more counts support this clonotype. This chain uses TRBV4-1 with TRBJ2-7; D may be TRBD1 or TRBD2 (5 bases each). The CDR3 length is 16 residues. Trimming pared 5 bases from V and 0 bases from J, leaving 17 bases between. Germline CDR1 reads MGHRA; CDR2 reads YSYEKL. The CDR3 is CASSRMTGANSYEQYF. In DNA, the CDR3 is TGCGCCAGCAGCAGGATGACCGGGGCCAACTCCTACGAGCAGTACTTC.

The rearrangement uses TRBV27 and TRBJ1-1; no clear D. This CDR3 has 13 residues. Trimming removed 4 bases at V and 0 bases at J, with 6 bases between. Germline V gives CDR1 MNHEY, CDR2 SMNVEV (reference sequence). The CDR3 is CASSSGMNTEAFF. The CDR3 region has the DNA TGTGCCAGCAGTTCCGGGATGAACACTGAAGCTTTCTTT.

The CDR3 is CASSLGGGRTDTQYF. DNA for the CDR3: TGTGCCAGCAGCCTGGGGGGCGGGAGAACAGATACGCAGTATTTT. The gene calls are TRBV5-4 and TRBJ2-3; D is possibly TRBD2 (7 bases). Trimming took 4 bases from V and 3 from J, leaving 15 bases between them. Germline loops: CDR1 SGHNT, CDR2 YYREEE (reference sequence). The CDR3 loop spans 15 amino acids.

V gene TRBV9 combines with J gene TRBJ2-4, with unresolved D. Germline V lookup: CDR1 SGDLS, CDR2 YYNGEE. Deletions cut 1 base from V and 10 bases from J, with 21 bases between. The CDR3 has 16 amino acids. The CDR3 DNA follows: TGTGCCAGCAGCGTATCGGGCCTGGACGCCGAAGATATTCAGTACTTC. Its translation is CASSVSGLDAEDIQYF.

This clonotype has a count of ten or more. Here the CDR3 DNA reads TGTGCCAGCAGCCACGGGGGAAACACCATATATTTT. Protein sequence: CASSHGGNTIYF. The gene calls are TRBV6-5 and TRBJ1-3; D remains unclear. Germline V gives CDR1 MNHEY, CDR2 SVGAGI. The CDR3 has 12 residues. V gave up 6 bases and J gave up 4 bases, with 7 bases separating them.

As concerns this clonotype: Relative to the germline gene, one junction end is altered; a read error may explain this. The V and J genes are TRBV6-1 and TRBJ2-4; D is uncertain. Germline assignment: CDR1 MNHNS and CDR2 SASEGT. The CDR3 consists of 15 residues. The CDR3 sequence is CASSERELVKNTQYF. CDR3 nucleotide sequence: TGTGCCAGCAGTGAAAGAGAGCTTGTCAAAAACACTCAGTACTTC.

Many counts were recorded for this clonotype. V is TRBV27 and J is TRBJ2-1, with 11 positions matching TRBD2. Trimming at V came to 5 bases and at J to 9 bases, leaving 9 bases not matched to a gene. This CDR3 spans 15 amino acids. CDR1 is MNHEY, CDR2 SMNVEV, per germline (reference sequence). The CDR3 nucleotides read TGTGCCAGCAGTCTCCAACTAGCGGGAGTTAGTGAGCAGTTCTTC. It encodes CASSLQLAGVSEQFF.

The chain carries TRBV6-1 and TRBJ2-2; 8 positions agree with TRBD2. CDR1 is MNHNS, CDR2 SASEGT, per germline. The ends lost 9 bases at V and 3 bases at J; junction bases unmatched: 18. The CDR3 spans 18 residues. The CDR3 protein is CARGGGGGRGVDTGELFF. Written as DNA, the CDR3 is TGTGCCAGGGGGGGGGGGGGGGGGCGGGGGGTCGACACCGGGGAGCTGTTTTTT.